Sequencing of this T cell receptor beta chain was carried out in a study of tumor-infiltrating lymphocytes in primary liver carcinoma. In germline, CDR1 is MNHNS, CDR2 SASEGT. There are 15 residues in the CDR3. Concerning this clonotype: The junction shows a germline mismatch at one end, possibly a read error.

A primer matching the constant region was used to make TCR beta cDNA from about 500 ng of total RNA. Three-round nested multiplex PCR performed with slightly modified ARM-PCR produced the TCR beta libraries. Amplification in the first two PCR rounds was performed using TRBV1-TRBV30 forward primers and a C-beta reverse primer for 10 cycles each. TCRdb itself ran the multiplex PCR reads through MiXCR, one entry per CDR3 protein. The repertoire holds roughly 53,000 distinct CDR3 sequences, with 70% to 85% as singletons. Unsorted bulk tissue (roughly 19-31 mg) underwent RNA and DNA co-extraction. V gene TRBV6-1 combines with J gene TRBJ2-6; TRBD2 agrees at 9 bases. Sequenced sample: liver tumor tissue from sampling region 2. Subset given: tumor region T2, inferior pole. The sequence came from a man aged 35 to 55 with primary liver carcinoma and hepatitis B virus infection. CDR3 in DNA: TGTACCAGCAGTCTCGGTGGCGGGGGGGCCACCGTCCTGACTTTC. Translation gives CTSSLGGGGATVLTF.